These 29 T cell receptor beta chains originate from one sample sequenced in a study of siplizumab effects on memory and regulatory T cells. Sequencing was performed with immunoSEQ multiplex PCR; in TCRdb, only in-frame clones are kept and a portion is missing. The sample contains about 100,000 clones, over 90% of which appear only once. Sequenced material: non-Treg CD4+ T cells sorted from blood. Receptors were obtained from a human donor in good health.

The chain couples TRBV7-9 to TRBJ2-5; 13 positions match TRBD2. CDR1 is SEHNR, CDR2 FQNEAQ, per germline (reference sequence). The length of the CDR3 is 16 residues. The ends lost 3 bases at V and 4 bases at J; junction bases unmatched: 5. CDR3 sequence reads: CASSLGLAGRGETQYF. CDR3 in DNA: TGTGCCAGCAGCTTGGGACTAGCGGGGCGGGGAGAGACCCAGTACTTC.

The chain has TRBV28 and TRBJ2-6; D unclear. Trimming removed 8 bases from V and 4 bases from J, with 9 bases in between. The CDR3 is made up of 13 amino acids. In germline, CDR1 is MDHEN, CDR2 SYDVKM. Here the CDR3 reads CASLRYGANVLTF. The CDR3, as DNA: TGTGCCAGCTTGCGGTACGGGGCCAACGTCCTGACTTTC.

The rearrangement links TRBV18 to TRBJ2-5; 12 bases map to TRBD2. The CDR3 totals 15 residues. V was clipped by 7 bases and J by 1 base; unmatched bases: 4. Germline V gene data show CDR1 as KGHSH and CDR2 as LQKENI. CDR3 amino acids: CASLPTSGSQETQYF. CDR3 in DNA: TGTGCCAGCTTACCGACTAGCGGGAGCCAAGAGACCCAGTACTTC.

This chain links TRBV18 with TRBJ2-5; D tentatively fits TRBD1 or TRBD2 (6 bases each). V was cut by 2 bases and J by 4 bases, with 14 bases left in between. CDR3 length equals 15 residues. Germline CDR1 reads KGHSH; CDR2 reads LQKENI. The CDR3 sequence is CASSPSSQGGETQYF. The CDR3 nucleotides are TGTGCCAGCTCACCAAGTTCACAGGGAGGAGAGACCCAGTACTTC.

The rearrangement uses TRBV6-1 and TRBJ1-2, with D possibly being TRBD1 (6 bases). Germline V gene data show CDR1 as MNHNS and CDR2 as SASEGT. The V end was cut by 7 bases, the J end by 3 bases, with 18 bases between. This CDR3 is 15 amino acids long. CDR3 sequence: CASISAGVLYYGYTF. The CDR3 DNA reads as TGTGCCAGCATCTCAGCAGGGGTTCTTTACTATGGCTACACCTTC.

This chain joins TRBV7-3 and TRBJ1-2; 8 nucleotides align to TRBD1. V shed 5 bases, J shed 2 bases, and the junction held 4 bases outside the gene matches. This CDR3 is built from 14 residues. Germline V gene data show CDR1 as SGHTA and CDR2 as FQGTGA. CDR3 sequence reads: CASSQGAANYGYTF. For the CDR3, the DNA is TGTGCCAGCAGCCAGGGGGCAGCCAACTATGGCTACACCTTC.

This clone was detected once. The chain combines TRBV18 with TRBJ1-5; 7 bases are a match to TRBD1. This CDR3 region has 15 residues. V dropped 2 bases and J dropped 0; count of bases not matched to a gene: 1. The germline CDR1 and CDR2 sequences are KGHSH and LQKENI. Here the CDR3 reads CASSPAGGSNQPQHF. Written as DNA, the CDR3 is TGTGCCAGCTCACCAGCAGGGGGTAGCAATCAGCCCCAGCATTTT.

The chain combines TRBV5-1 with TRBJ2-3, with TRBD2 as a possible D gene (6 bases). CDR3 length: 16 amino acids. Trimming took off 5 bases at V and 2 bases at J, with 18 bases between the two ends. Germline CDR1 reads SGHRS; CDR2 reads YFSETQ. CDR3 sequence: CASSLGGGSNTDTQYF. Written as DNA, the CDR3 is TGCGCCAGCAGTCTGGGGGGTGGGAGCAACACAGATACGCAGTATTTT.

This clone appeared once. The V gene is TRBV19, the J gene TRBJ2-7; a weak D match, TRBD2 (6 bases). V gave up 6 bases and J gave up 6 bases, with 12 bases separating them. This CDR3 is built from 12 residues. The V gene's germline CDR1 is LNHDA and CDR2 SQIVND (reference sequence). The CDR3 DNA reads TGTGCCAGTAGCCGGGAGTTCGGCGAGCAGTACTTC. It translates to CASSREFGEQYF. The whole variable domain, remainder taken from reference TRBV19 and TRBJ2-7, is DGGITQSPKYLFRKEGQNVTLSCEQNLNHDAMYWYRQDPGQGLRLIYYSQIVNDFQKGDIAEGYSVSREKKESFPLTVTSAQKNPTAFYLCASSREFGEQYFGPGTRLTVT.

The CDR3 spells CASSLKLGNYGYTF. In nucleotides, the CDR3 is TGTGCCAGCAGTTTAAAGTTAGGGAACTATGGCTACACCTTC. The chain couples TRBV27 to TRBJ1-2; no definite D call. Trimming took off 2 bases at V and 2 bases at J, with 9 bases between the two ends. This CDR3 comprises 14 residues. Germline-derived CDR1 and CDR2 are MNHEY and SMNVEV (reference sequence).

This chain uses TRBV27 with TRBJ2-3; TRBD1 aligns across 7 bases. The CDR3 has 14 residues. J was trimmed by 0 bases and V by 5 bases; bases with no gene match: 2. The germline gives CDR1 MNHEY, CDR2 SMNVEV (reference sequence). The CDR3 nucleotides read TGTGCCAGCAGTAAGGACAGGAGCACAGATACGCAGTATTTT. It is translated as CASSKDRSTDTQYF.

The rearrangement joins TRBV6-5 to TRBJ2-3; no firm D call. CDR3 size: 15 residues. Trimming cost V 0 bases and J 0 bases, with 7 bases left between them. In germline, CDR1 is MNHEY, CDR2 SVGAGI. CDR3 nucleotide sequence: TGTGCCAGCAGTTACTCTCATCGGAGCACAGATACGCAGTATTTT. The encoded protein is CASSYSHRSTDTQYF.

The chain links TRBV30 to TRBJ2-7; TRBD2 matches at 7 bases. Trimming cost V 1 base and J 6 bases; bases outside gene matches: 3. Looked up from germline, CDR1 is GTSNPN and CDR2 is SVGIG (reference sequence). This CDR3 region has 12 residues. CDR3 residues: CAWSATSSEQYF. Written as DNA, the CDR3 is TGTGCCTGGAGTGCGACTAGCTCCGAGCAGTACTTC. The full variable domain, rest sourced from reference TRBV30 and TRBJ2-7, is SQTIHQWPATLVQPVGSPLSLECTVEGTSNPNLYWYRQAAGRGLQLLFYSVGIGQISSEVPQNLSASRPQDRQFILSSKKLLLSDSGFYLCAWSATSSEQYFGPGTRLTVT.

DNA of the CDR3: TGTGCCAGCTCACCACCGTCCGGGAGAAGAGAGACCCAGTACTTC. Translation: CASSPPSGRRETQYF. This sequence joins TRBV18 and TRBJ2-5, with D perhaps TRBD2 (6 bases). CDR1 and CDR2 (germline): KGHSH, LQKENI. Trimming took 0 bases from V and 4 from J, leaving 12 bases between them. The CDR3 has 15 amino acids.

The rearrangement uses TRBV6-1 and TRBJ1-2; no firm D call. The germline CDR1 and CDR2 sequences are MNHNS and SASEGT. The CDR3 runs 13 residues. V lost 4 bases to trimming and J lost 4 bases, with 10 bases between them. DNA for the CDR3: TGTGCCAGCAGTGCCGGGTCTACCTATGGCTACACCTTC. This gives the protein CASSAGSTYGYTF.

This chain connects TRBV7-9 to TRBJ2-1; D gene uncertain. Trimming shortened V by 5 bases and J by 7 bases, and 6 bases separated the two germline ends. From germline, CDR1 is SEHNR and CDR2 FQNEAQ (reference sequence). This CDR3 region has 11 residues. The CDR3 loop reads CASSLRNEQFF. Written as DNA, the CDR3 is TGTGCCAGCAGCCTTCGAAATGAGCAGTTCTTC.

The V gene is TRBV7-2, the J gene TRBJ1-1; maybe TRBD1 (6 bases). The V gene lost 5 bases and the J gene lost 6 bases, with 22 bases spanning the gap. This CDR3 has 16 residues. The V gene's germline CDR1 is SGHTA and CDR2 FQGNSA. The CDR3: CASSPKTGGRGAEAFF. CDR3 nucleotide sequence: TGTGCCAGCAGCCCAAAGACCGGGGGCAGGGGTGCTGAAGCTTTCTTT.

V and J are TRBV6-1 and TRBJ1-1, with D hard to call. Germline V gene lookup returns CDR1 MNHNS and CDR2 SASEGT. Trimming removed 4 bases from V and 9 bases from J, with 15 bases in between. This CDR3 comprises 13 residues. Here the CDR3 DNA reads TGTGCCAGCAGTGCCGCACATGGTGGGAAAGCTTTCTTT. Translation gives CASSAAHGGKAFF.

This chain links TRBV30 with TRBJ2-7, with 7 bases lining up with TRBD1. Germline-derived CDR1 and CDR2 are GTSNPN and SVGIG (reference sequence). The CDR3 covers 14 residues. V was clipped by 2 bases and J by 3 bases; unmatched bases: 7. The CDR3 DNA sequence: TGTGCCTGGAGTCTTGACAGGGCCTTCTACGAGCAGTACTTC. Amino acids: CAWSLDRAFYEQYF.

The chain has TRBV6-1 and TRBJ1-2; 7 bases fit TRBD1. The CDR3 is made up of 12 amino acids. Trimming cost V 6 bases and J 5 bases; bases outside gene matches: 3. Germline CDR1 is MNHNS and CDR2 is SASEGT. CDR3 residues: CASRDRPYGYTF. The CDR3 DNA is TGTGCCAGCAGGGACAGGCCATATGGCTACACCTTC.

V gene TRBV5-5 combines with J gene TRBJ1-4; the D is unclear. V was cut by 4 bases and J by 4 bases, with 14 bases left in between. This CDR3 has 15 residues. The V gene's germline CDR1 is SGHKS and CDR2 YYEKEE (reference sequence). CDR3 amino acids: CASSRGSGLNEKLFF. CDR3 coding DNA: TGTGCCAGCAGCCGAGGGTCCGGGCTTAATGAAAAACTGTTTTTT.

This sequence joins TRBV7-9 and TRBJ2-2; TRBD1 or TRBD2 may be the D gene (6 bases each). This CDR3 comprises 15 residues. Per the germline V gene, CDR1 is SEHNR and CDR2 is FQNEAQ (reference sequence). With 0 bases removed from V and 6 bases from J, the gap between germline ends came to 11 bases. The CDR3 DNA sequence: TGTGCCAGCAGCTTAGCTGGGGGGCTGGCCGGGGAGCTGTTTTTT. It specifies CASSLAGGLAGELFF.

Written as DNA, the CDR3 is TGTGCCAGCAGGGGACAGGACTTCACTGAAGCTTTCTTT. Protein: CASRGQDFTEAFF. The gene calls are TRBV6-1 and TRBJ1-1, with TRBD1 matching 8 bases. The V gene end was trimmed by 6 bases and the J gene end by 4 bases; junction bases not matched to a gene: 4. This CDR3 region has 13 residues. Germline V gives CDR1 MNHNS, CDR2 SASEGT.

This chain links TRBV6-5 with TRBJ2-7; TRBD2 matches 12 bases. Germline lookup yields CDR1 MNHEY and CDR2 SVGAGI. With V trimmed by 10 bases and J by 3 bases, 7 bases remained unmatched. CDR3 length: 14 amino acids. This chain's CDR3 is CATSKTSGSYEQYF. The CDR3, as DNA: TGTGCCACCTCAAAGACTAGCGGGAGCTACGAGCAGTACTTC.

This chain uses TRBV18 with TRBJ1-3; D remains ambiguous. CDR1 is KGHSH and CDR2 is LQKENI in the germline V gene. Trimming removed 6 bases at V and 0 bases at J, with 12 bases between. The CDR3 loop spans 15 amino acids. CDR3 in amino acids: CASSPTQSSGNTIYF. CDR3 sequence (DNA): TGTGCCAGCTCCCCCACCCAGAGCTCTGGAAACACCATATATTTT.

The CDR3 bases are TGCGCCAGCAGCTTGACTAGCGGGGACCTCACAGATACGCAGTATTTT. Translating it yields CASSLTSGDLTDTQYF. This chain connects TRBV5-1 to TRBJ2-3; 10 bases map to TRBD2. The CDR3 extends over 16 amino acids. V was pared by 1 base and J by 2 bases, with 4 bases of the junction left unmatched. Germline CDR1 SGHRS, CDR2 YFSETQ.

The genes are TRBV6-1 and TRBJ2-5, with TRBD2 matching 8 bases. With V trimmed by 3 bases and J by 4 bases, 4 bases remained unmatched. This CDR3 spans 14 amino acids. Germline values: CDR1 MNHNS, CDR2 SASEGT. The CDR3 here is CASSDGLAGETQYF. The CDR3 DNA reads TGTGCCAGCAGTGATGGACTAGCTGGAGAGACCCAGTACTTC.

The rearrangement uses TRBV10-3 and TRBJ2-2, with D uncertain. There are 16 residues in the CDR3. V lost 0 bases to trimming and J lost 0 bases, with 8 bases between them. Germline V CDR1 and CDR2: ENHRY, SYGVKD. Here the CDR3 DNA reads TGTGCCATCAGTGAGTCAGGTGGAACGAACACCGGGGAGCTGTTTTTT. This codes for CAISESGGTNTGELFF.

This CDR3 is CASSWTANTGELFF. The CDR3 coding sequence is TGTGCCAGCAGTTGGACAGCGAACACCGGGGAGCTGTTTTTT. The chain combines TRBV28 with TRBJ2-2; a weak D match, TRBD1 (6 bases). Germline-derived CDR1 and CDR2 are MDHEN and SYDVKM. The CDR3 is 14 residues long. Trimming removed 4 bases from V and 0 bases from J, with 6 bases in between.